A single T cell receptor beta chain is shown here with its context. CDR1 MGHDK and CDR2 SYGVNS come from the germline V gene. The CDR3 consists of 12 residues. V gave up 3 bases and J gave up 5 bases, with 5 bases separating them. The draw of peripheral blood yielded ten milliliters from each donor. These data belong to a study of blood T cells in healthy people across ages. A second PCR, run for about 6 to 12 cycles, used a sample-barcoded 5' primer plus a J-beta primer mix. TCRdb ran MiXCR on the 5' RACE reads and lists one entry per CDR3 protein. This table holds about 1.8 million distinct CDR3 sequences, roughly 49% found once.

The sample comprised blood. The clonotype comes from a woman in her 40s in good health. The genes are TRBV25-1 and TRBJ1-5; D gene uncertain. The CDR3 region has the DNA TGTGCCAGCAGTGAGTCGTATCAGCCCCAGCATTTT. Its translation is CASSESYQPQHF.